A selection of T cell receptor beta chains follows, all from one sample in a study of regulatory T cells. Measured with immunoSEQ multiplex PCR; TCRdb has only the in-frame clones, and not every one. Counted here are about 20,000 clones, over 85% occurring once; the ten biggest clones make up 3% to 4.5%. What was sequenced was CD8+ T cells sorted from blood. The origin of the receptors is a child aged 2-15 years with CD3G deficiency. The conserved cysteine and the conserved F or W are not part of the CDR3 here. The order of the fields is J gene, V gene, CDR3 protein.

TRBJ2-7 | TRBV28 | ASSLTSGSSYEQY
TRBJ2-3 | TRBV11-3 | ASSPTSGRGTDTQY
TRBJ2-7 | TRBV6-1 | ASSELQGVRSYEQY
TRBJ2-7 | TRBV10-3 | ASSGLGEQY
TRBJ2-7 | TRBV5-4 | ASSLEGFVGTGGEQY
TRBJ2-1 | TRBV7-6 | ASSLVPGGSDEQF
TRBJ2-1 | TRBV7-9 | ASSSGLAGGPEEQF
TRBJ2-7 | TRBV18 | ASSPGSGYEQY
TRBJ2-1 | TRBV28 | ASSLYVGEGNEQF
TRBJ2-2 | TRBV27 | ASSLSRSGELF
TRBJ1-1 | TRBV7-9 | ASSFGRTEAF
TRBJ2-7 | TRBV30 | ARSPSGRSEQY
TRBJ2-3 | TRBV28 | ASSETVTSTDTQY
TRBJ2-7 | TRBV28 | ASSFSGTGYEQY
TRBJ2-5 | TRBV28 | ASSPGQGEIETQY
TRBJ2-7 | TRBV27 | ASSLSKEGEQY
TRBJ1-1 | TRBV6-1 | ASSGIAYNTEAF
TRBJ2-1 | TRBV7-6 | ASSPQTGSSYNEQF
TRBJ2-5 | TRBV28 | ASSSRRELQETQY
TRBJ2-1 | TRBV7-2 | ASRAGPGIYNEQF
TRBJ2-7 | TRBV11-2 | ASSWTLSYEQY
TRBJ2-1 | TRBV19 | ASSISGRTEQF
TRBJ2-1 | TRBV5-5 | ASSPWTSGRSEQF
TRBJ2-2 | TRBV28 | ASSLYAANTGELF
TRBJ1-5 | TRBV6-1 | ASSEYSPNQPQH
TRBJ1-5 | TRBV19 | ASSPFSSNQPQH
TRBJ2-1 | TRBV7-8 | ASSPHGLAGGPHNEQF
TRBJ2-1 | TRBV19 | ASSLGATHNEQF
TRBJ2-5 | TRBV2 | ASSEGGEETQY
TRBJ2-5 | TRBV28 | ASSSRLAGGFEQY
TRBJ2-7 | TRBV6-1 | ASSEATPYEQY
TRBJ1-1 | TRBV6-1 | ASSETVTAEGH
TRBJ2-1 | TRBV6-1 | ASSVPGQVWNEQF
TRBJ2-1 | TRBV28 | ASSFFSREGGEQF
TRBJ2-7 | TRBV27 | ASSLAGGYEQY
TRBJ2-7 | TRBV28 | ASSLSGSSYEQY
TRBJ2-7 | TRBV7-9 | ASSFRLGDEQY
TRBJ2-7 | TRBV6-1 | ASSVGVLEQY
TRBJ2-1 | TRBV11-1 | ASSLLAGGPEQF
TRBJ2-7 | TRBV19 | ASSIWQGYYEQY
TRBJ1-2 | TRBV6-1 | ASSEAYTAYGYT
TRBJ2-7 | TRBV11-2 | ASSSHTRYEQY
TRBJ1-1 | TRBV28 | ASREGGSNTEAF
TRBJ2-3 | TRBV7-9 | ASSLDGPTDTQY
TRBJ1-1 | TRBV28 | ASSPDRGQAF
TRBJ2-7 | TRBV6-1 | ASSEWDRGHEQY
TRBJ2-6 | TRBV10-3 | AISEWQPARGANVLT
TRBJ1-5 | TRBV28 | ATTDYSNQPQH
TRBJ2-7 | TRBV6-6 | ASSYGQTYEQY
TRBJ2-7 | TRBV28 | ASSGTGTGAYEQY
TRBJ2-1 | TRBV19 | ASSATGTVLYNEQF
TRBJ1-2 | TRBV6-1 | ASRARQISNYGYT
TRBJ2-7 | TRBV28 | ASSLSGGSYEQY
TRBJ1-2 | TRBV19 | ASTRDNYGYT
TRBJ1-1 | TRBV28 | ASSFLGEANSEAF
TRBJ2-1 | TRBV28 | ASSLVGLAGDWNEQF
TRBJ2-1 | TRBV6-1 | ASSEWPLREQF
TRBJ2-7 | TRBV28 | ASSLVTGSLGEQY